This T cell receptor beta chain was sequenced for a study of shared clonotypes between healthy human individuals. This clone came up once. From CD4+ cells came CD45RA+ naive and CD45RA-negative memory subsets. Tens of thousands of T cell genomes (about 0.2 ug DNA) went into each sorted-subset replicate. The assay was immunoSEQ multiplex PCR, and TCRdb's table has in-frame clones only and misses some. This sample has approximately 720,000 clones; 72% occur once, and the top ten carry approximately 2%. The source material was memory CD4+ T cells sorted from blood. As for subset: CD45RA-negative fraction. The receptor's source is a woman aged 25-40 years in good health.

The CDR3 reads CASSLSWGHHYGYTF. The CDR3 region has the DNA TGTGCCAGCAGTTTATCATGGGGCCACCACTATGGCTACACCTTC. The V gene is TRBV28, the J gene TRBJ1-2, with D possibly TRBD1 on 5 matching bases. Looked up from germline, CDR1 is MDHEN and CDR2 is SYDVKM. Trimming pared 1 base from V and 3 bases from J, leaving 12 bases between. This CDR3 contains 15 residues.